The T cell receptor (beta chain) described here comes from a study of shared clonotypes between healthy human individuals (dated by TCRdb to the early 2020s). For context, the study as a whole: Three men and two women, aged 18 to 49 years, made up the cohort. For each donor, three plates each were used for CD4 naive and CD4 memory, two plates were used for CD8 naive, and one plate was used for CD8 memory. The study deeply sequenced blood TCR repertoires of about 5 healthy adults to estimate repertoire size and the extent of clonotype sharing between individuals. To increase sequencing depth and limit assay-specific biases, TCR repertoire library preparation and sequencing were carried out by different laboratories using diverse techniques. Leukapheresis yielded between about 0.9 and 9.5 billion PBMCs per donor. Summary of the overall study and its limitations: Only blood was sampled, and tissue TCR repertoires likely differ from those in blood. Pairwise subsampling led to the expectation that sequencing depth would affect the degree of clonotype sharing among donors. Compared with non-shared clonotypes, the clonotypes found in all four sorted-subset donors had higher generation probabilities. Rarefaction of sorted-subset datasets indicated incomplete sequencing despite the large sequencing depth. Larger estimated clonotype richness was generally found for naive subsets than for memory subsets. Because the study included a small number of donors, the genetic and exposure-history diversity represented was limited. Across a handful of donors, 5% to 6% of naive CD4, roughly 3.4% of naive CD8, about 2.3% of memory CD4, and approximately 0.4% of memory CD8 clonotypes were shared.

Unmatched junction bases come to 8, with V trimmed by 1 base and J by 3 bases. Its CDR3 holds 18 amino acids, cysteine through phenylalanine. Only CDR3 DNA is held: 54 bases, read in frame from base 1. CDR1 and CDR2, per the germline V gene (reference sequence), are SEHNR and FQNEAQ. Using the deep immunoSEQ assay, multiplex PCR amplified TCR CDR3 regions from genomic DNA. For each cell subset, the extracted genomic DNA was distributed evenly across all wells of several immunoSEQ 96-well plates, and each plate served as one replicate. For sorted subsets, around 0.2 ug of genomic DNA, equivalent to around 31,000 T cell genomes, went into each replicate PCR. The purified libraries were quantified using a Qubit 3.0 fluorometer, sized with a Bioanalyzer 2100, and then quantified again using the KAPA Library Quantification kit. Every immunoSEQ 96-well plate was sequenced on a separate single-read 150-cycle Illumina NextSeq 550 flow cell. The paper's processing steps were these. Because the immunoSEQ output held only junctional sequences and lacked quality scores, the filtering could not match the filtering applied to full-length reads. Sequences were annotated with PyIR, a Python wrapper for IgBLAST v1.9, and V/J genes and CDR3 were assigned using IMGT germline references. Reads were removed for weak V/J assignments (E-value above 1e-6), missing CDR3, stop codons, out-of-frame junctions, or ambiguous translated residues. A V3J clonotype was defined by an identical inferred V gene, J gene, and CDR3 amino acid sequence. Percentage overlap between repertoires was calculated by dividing the number of shared unique clonotypes by the size of the smaller repertoire. RTK rarefaction, the Chao1 estimator, and Recon v2.1 estimates of unobserved clonotypes were used to assess repertoire richness. Generation probabilities were computed with OLGA for all TCRbeta clonotypes obtained by the gDNA method from four donors. Imported from immuneACCESS, the table was reduced by TCRdb to in-frame sequences with V and J called. These copies leave out some clones; in studies compared against another copy, an unresolved V gene accounts for under half, and the cause of the remainder is not known. The V and J calls and the clone size are those of that table, but D and trimming were determined from the DNA. The sample yields 2 million to 3 million clones; under 95% were counted once. Roughly 0.39% of the sample lies in the top ten.

Healthy HIV-negative adults with no recently reported acute infections or vaccinations were included as donors. Only Caucasian adults living in Nashville, Tennessee, USA were represented among the donors. CD4+ T cells were enriched through magnetic negative selection, after which naive cells were positively selected on CD45RA and the remaining negative fraction served as the memory subset. Blood was obtained by leukapheresis, after which PBMCs were separated by Ficoll-Histopaque density gradient centrifugation and cryopreserved in liquid nitrogen vapor phase. Analytical flow cytometry was used to check the purity and quantity of every magnetically sorted T cell population. Genomic DNA was isolated from each sorted fraction and quantified by UV absorbance on a Nanodrop 2000c. Concerning this clone itself: What this receptor recognizes is not known. No much larger clone exists at a distance of one base, and base qualities are not known.

The rearranged segments are TRBV7-9 and TRBJ2-2; TRBD2 fits 10 bases in the junction. Sequenced input: naive CD4+ T cells from PBMCs. This specimen's cell subset or site label, per the study, means: CD45RA+ positively selected. This receptor was identified in a man in his late teens or twenties in good health. Some clones in this sample may be carry-over from other donors' samples. The base sequence is TGTGCCAGCAGCTTAGACACGGGGACTAGCGTGTACACCGGGGAGCTGTTTTTT. Its protein reads: CASSLDTGTSVYTGELFF.